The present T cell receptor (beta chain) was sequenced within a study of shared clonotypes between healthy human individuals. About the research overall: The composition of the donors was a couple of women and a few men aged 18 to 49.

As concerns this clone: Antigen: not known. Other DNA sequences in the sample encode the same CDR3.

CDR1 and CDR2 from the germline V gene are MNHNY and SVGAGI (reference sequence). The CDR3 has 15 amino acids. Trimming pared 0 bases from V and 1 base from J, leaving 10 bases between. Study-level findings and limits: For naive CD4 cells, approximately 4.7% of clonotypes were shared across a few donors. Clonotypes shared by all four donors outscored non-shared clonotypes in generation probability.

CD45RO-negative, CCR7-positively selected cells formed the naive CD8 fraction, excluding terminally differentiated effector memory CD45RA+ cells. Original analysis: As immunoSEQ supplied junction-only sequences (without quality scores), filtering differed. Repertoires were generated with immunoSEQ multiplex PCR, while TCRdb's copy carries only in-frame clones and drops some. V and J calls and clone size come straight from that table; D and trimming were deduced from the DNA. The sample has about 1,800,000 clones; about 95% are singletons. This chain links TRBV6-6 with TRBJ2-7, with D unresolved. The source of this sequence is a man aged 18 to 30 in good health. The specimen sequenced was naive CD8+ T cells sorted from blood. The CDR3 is CASSYSDGSSYEQYF. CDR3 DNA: TGTGCCAGCAGTTACTCTGACGGTAGTTCCTACGAGCAGTACTTC.